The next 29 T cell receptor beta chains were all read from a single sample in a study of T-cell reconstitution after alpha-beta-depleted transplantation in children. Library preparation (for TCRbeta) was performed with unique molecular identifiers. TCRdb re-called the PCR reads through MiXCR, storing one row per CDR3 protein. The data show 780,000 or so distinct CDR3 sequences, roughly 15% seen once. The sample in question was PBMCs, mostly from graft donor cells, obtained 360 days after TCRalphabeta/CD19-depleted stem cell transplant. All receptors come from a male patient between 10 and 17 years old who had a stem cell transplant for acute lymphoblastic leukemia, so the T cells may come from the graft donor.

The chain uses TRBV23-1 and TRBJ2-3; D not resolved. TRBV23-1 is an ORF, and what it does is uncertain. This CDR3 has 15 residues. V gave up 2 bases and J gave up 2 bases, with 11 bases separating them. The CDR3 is CASSQQGQATDTQYF. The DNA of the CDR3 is TGCGCCAGCAGTCAACAAGGGCAGGCCACAGATACGCAGTATTTT.

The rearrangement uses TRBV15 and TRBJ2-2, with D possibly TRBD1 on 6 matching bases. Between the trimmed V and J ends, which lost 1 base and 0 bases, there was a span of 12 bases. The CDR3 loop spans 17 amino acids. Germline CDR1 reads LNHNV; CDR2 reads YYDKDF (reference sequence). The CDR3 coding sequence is TGTGCCACCAGCAGAGTTAGGGGGAACGCGAACACCGGGGAGCTGTTTTTT. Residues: CATSRVRGNANTGELFF. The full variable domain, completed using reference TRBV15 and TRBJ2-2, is DAMVIQNPRYQVTQFGKPVTLSCSQTLNHNVMYWYQQKSSQAPKLLFHYYDKDFNNEADTPDNFQSRRPNTSFCFLDIRSPGLGDTAMYLCATSRVRGNANTGELFFGEGSRLTVL.

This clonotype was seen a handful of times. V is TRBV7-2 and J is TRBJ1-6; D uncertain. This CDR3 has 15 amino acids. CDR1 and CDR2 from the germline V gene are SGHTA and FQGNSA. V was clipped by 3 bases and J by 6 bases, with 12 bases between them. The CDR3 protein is CASSFGVTGNSPLHF. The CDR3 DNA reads TGTGCCAGCAGCTTTGGCGTAACTGGTAATTCACCCCTCCACTTT.

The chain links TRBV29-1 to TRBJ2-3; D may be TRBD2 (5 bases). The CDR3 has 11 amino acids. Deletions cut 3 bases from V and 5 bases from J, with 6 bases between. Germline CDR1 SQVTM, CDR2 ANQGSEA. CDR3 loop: CSVDGEDTQYF. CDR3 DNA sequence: TGCAGCGTTGACGGGGAAGATACGCAGTATTTT.

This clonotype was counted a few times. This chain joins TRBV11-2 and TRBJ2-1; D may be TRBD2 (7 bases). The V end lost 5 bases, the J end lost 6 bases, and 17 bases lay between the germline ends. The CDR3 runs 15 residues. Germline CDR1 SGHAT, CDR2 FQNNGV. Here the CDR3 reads CASSRGGGRINEQFF. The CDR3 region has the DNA TGTGCCAGCAGCCGTGGGGGGGGGCGTATCAATGAGCAGTTCTTC.

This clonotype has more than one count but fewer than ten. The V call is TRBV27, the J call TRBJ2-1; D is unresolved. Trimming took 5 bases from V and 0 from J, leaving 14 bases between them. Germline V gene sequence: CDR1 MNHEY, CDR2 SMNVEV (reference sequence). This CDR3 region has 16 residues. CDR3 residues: CASSILGVSSYNEQFF. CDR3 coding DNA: TGTGCCAGCAGTATCCTTGGGGTATCCTCCTACAATGAGCAGTTCTTC.

The CDR3 DNA sequence: TGCGCCAGCAGCTTGGGACAGTTAGCTAACTATGGCTACACCTTC. Encoded protein: CASSLGQLANYGYTF. This chain connects TRBV5-1 to TRBJ1-2; D is perhaps TRBD1 (5 bases). Deletions cut 0 bases from V and 0 bases from J, with 9 bases between. This CDR3 is built from 15 residues. CDR1 is SGHRS, CDR2 YFSETQ, per germline.

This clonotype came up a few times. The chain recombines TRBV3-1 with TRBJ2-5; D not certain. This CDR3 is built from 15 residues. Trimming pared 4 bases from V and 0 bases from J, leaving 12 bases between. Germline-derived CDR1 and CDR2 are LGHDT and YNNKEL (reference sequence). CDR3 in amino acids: CASSRPTVDQETQYF. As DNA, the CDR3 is TGTGCCAGCAGCCGCCCGACTGTAGACCAAGAGACCCAGTACTTC.

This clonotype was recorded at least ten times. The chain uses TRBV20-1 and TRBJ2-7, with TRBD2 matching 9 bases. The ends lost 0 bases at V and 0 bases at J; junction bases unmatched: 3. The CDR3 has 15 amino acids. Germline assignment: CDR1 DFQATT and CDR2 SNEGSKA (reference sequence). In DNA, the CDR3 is TGCAGTGCTAGAGATATTAGCGGGAGCTCCTACGAGCAGTACTTC. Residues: CSARDISGSSYEQYF.

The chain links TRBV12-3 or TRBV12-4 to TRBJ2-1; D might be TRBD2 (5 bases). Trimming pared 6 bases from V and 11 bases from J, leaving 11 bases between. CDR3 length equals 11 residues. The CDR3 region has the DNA TGTGCCAGCAGGTCCGGCGGGCAGCAGTTCTTC. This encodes CASRSGGQQFF.

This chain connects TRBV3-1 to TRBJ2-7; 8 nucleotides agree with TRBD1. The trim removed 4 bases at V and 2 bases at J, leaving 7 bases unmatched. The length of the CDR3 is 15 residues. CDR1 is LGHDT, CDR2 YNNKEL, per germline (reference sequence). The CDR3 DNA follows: TGTGCCAGCAGCCGCGCCGGGACAGGCACCTACGAGCAGTACTTC. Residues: CASSRAGTGTYEQYF.

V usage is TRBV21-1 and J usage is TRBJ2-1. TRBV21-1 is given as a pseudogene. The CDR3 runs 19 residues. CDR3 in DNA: TGTGCCAGCAGCACCCAACCTGGCGAAACAGATTGCTCCTACAATGAGCAGTTCTTC. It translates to CASSTQPGETDCSYNEQFF.

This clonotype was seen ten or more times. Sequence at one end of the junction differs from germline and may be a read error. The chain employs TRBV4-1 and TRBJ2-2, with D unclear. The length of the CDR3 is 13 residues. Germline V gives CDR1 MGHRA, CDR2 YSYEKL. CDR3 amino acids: CASSQRNTGELFF. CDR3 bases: TGTGCCAGCAGTCAGCGAAACACCGGGGAGCTGTTTTTT.

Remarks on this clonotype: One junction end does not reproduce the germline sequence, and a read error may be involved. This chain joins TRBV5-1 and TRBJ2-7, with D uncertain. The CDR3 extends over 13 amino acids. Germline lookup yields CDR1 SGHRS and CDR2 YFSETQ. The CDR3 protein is CASSGDTASALNF. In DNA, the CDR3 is TGCGCCAGCAGCGGGGATACAGCGTCCGCTCTGAACTTC.

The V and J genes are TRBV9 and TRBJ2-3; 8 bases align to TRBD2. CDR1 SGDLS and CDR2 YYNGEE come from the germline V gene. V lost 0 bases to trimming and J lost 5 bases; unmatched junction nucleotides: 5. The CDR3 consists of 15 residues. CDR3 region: CASSVGPAGVDTQYF. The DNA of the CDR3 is TGTGCCAGCAGCGTAGGGCCAGCGGGAGTAGATACGCAGTATTTT.

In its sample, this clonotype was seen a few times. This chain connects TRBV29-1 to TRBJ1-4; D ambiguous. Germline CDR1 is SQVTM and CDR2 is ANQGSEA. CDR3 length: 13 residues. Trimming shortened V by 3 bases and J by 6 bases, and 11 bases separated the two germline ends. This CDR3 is CSVDGQGHEKLFF. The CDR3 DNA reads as TGCAGCGTTGACGGGCAAGGACATGAAAAACTGTTTTTT.

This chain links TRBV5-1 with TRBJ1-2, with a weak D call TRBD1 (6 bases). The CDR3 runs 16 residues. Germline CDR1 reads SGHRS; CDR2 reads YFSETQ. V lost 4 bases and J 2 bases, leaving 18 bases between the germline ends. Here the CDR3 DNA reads TGCGCCAGCAGCAGGGGGGAGCCGGGACTGAACTATGGCTACACCTTC. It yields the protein CASSRGEPGLNYGYTF.

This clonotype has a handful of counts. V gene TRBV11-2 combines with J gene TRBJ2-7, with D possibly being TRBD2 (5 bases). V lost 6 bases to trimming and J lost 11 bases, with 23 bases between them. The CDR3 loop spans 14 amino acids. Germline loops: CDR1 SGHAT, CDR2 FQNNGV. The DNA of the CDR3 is TGTGCCAGCAGTAAGAACCCCGGGAACCTCGGGGAGTACTTC. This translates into CASSKNPGNLGEYF.

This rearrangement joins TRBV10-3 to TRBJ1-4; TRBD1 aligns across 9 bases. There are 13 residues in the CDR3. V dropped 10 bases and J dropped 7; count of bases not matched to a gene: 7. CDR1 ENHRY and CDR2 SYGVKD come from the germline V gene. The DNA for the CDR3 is TGTGCCACCGGGGGACAGGGAGCTGAAAAACTGTTTTTT. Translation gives CATGGQGAEKLFF.

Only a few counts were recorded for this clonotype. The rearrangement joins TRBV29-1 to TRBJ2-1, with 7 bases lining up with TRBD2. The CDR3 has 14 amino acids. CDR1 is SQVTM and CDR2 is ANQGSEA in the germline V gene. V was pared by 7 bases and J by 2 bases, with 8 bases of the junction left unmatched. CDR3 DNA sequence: TGCAGCGCCCATCCTAGCGGCCCCTACAATGAGCAGTTCTTC. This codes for CSAHPSGPYNEQFF.

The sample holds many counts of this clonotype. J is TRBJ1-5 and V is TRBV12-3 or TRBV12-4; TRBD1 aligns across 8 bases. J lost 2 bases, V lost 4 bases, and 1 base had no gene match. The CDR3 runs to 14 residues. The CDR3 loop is CASSSTGGNQPQHF. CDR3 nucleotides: TGTGCCAGCAGTTCGACAGGGGGCAATCAGCCCCAGCATTTT.

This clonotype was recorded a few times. CDR3 DNA: TGCAGTGCTAGTTTCGCTCGGTACCGTACAGATACGCAGTATTTT. Translation gives CSASFARYRTDTQYF. This chain connects TRBV20-1 to TRBJ2-3; D is unclear. Germline loops: CDR1 DFQATT, CDR2 SNEGSKA (reference sequence). With 3 bases removed from V and 3 bases from J, the gap between germline ends came to 16 bases. The length of the CDR3 is 15 residues.

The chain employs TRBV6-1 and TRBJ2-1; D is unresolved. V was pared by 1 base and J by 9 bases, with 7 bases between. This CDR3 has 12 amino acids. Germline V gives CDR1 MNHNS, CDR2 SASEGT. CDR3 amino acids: CASSEVPSEQFF. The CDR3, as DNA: TGTGCCAGCAGTGAAGTGCCCAGTGAGCAGTTCTTC.

In DNA, the CDR3 is TGTGCCAGCAGCGTAGGGCTAGCGGGGATCGATGAGCAGTTCTTC. Protein product: CASSVGLAGIDEQFF. The chain links TRBV9 to TRBJ2-1; 9 bases are a match to TRBD2. Losses at the gene ends were 0 bases for V and 8 bases for J; bases not matched to a gene: 6. CDR1 is SGDLS, CDR2 YYNGEE, per germline. This CDR3 spans 15 amino acids.

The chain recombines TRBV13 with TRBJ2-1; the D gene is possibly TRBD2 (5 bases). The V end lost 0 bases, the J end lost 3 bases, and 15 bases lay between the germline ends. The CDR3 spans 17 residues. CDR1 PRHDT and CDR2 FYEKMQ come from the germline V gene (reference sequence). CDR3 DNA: TGTGCCAGCAGCTTAGGCCTATGGTTCGGGATCTACAATGAGCAGTTCTTC. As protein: CASSLGLWFGIYNEQFF.

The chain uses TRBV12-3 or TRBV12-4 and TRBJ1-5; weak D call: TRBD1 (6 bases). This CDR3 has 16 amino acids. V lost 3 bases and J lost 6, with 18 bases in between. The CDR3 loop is CASSLDPGGAGQPQHF. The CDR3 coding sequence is TGTGCCAGCAGTTTGGACCCGGGGGGGGCTGGTCAGCCCCAGCATTTT.

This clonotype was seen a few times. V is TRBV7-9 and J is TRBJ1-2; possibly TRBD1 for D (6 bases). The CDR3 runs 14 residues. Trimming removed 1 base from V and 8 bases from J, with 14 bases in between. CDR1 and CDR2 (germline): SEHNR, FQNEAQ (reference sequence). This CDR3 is CASSLGGGPPGYTF. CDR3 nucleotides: TGTGCCAGCAGCTTAGGGGGGGGGCCCCCGGGCTACACCTTC.

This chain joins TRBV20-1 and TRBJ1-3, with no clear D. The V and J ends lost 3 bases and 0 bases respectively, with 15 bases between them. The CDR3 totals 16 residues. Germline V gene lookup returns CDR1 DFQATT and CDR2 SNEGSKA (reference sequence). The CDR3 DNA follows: TGCAGTGCTAGGGCGGTTGGGATTAACTCTGGAAACACCATATATTTT. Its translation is CSARAVGINSGNTIYF.

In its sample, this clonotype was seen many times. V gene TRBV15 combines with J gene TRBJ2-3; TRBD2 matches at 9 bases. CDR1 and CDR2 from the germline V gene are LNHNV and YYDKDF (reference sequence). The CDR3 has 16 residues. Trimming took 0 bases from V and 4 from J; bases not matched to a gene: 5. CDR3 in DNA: TGTGCCACCAGCAGAGATATAGCGGGAGAATCAGATACGCAGTATTTT. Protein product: CATSRDIAGESDTQYF. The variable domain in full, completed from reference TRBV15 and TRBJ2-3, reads DAMVIQNPRYQVTQFGKPVTLSCSQTLNHNVMYWYQQKSSQAPKLLFHYYDKDFNNEADTPDNFQSRRPNTSFCFLDIRSPGLGDTAMYLCATSRDIAGESDTQYFGPGTRLTVL.